This TCR beta chain was captured by sequencing in a study of T-cell memory formation after mild COVID-19. Study-wide background: Each donor largely had its own TCR clusters.

The CDR3 has 16 amino acids. Germline loops: CDR1 KGHDR, CDR2 SFDVKD. V shed 1 base, J shed 2 bases, and the junction held 3 bases outside the gene matches. TCRdb redid the calling of the 5' RACE reads with MiXCR, one entry per CDR3 protein. The data hold under 400,000 distinct CDR3 sequences, with 25% to 30% observed a single time. The rearrangement uses TRBV24-1 and TRBJ2-1; 8 nucleotides line up with TRBD1. Sequencing used PBMCs or a T cell subset sorted from them (not recorded which). The receptor's source is an adult woman who had mild COVID-19 (a few samples of this study predate the infection). Cell type and time point are not known. The CDR3 region is CATSDFTGGTYNEQFF. The CDR3 region has the DNA TGTGCCACCAGTGATTTTACAGGGGGTACCTACAATGAGCAGTTCTTC.